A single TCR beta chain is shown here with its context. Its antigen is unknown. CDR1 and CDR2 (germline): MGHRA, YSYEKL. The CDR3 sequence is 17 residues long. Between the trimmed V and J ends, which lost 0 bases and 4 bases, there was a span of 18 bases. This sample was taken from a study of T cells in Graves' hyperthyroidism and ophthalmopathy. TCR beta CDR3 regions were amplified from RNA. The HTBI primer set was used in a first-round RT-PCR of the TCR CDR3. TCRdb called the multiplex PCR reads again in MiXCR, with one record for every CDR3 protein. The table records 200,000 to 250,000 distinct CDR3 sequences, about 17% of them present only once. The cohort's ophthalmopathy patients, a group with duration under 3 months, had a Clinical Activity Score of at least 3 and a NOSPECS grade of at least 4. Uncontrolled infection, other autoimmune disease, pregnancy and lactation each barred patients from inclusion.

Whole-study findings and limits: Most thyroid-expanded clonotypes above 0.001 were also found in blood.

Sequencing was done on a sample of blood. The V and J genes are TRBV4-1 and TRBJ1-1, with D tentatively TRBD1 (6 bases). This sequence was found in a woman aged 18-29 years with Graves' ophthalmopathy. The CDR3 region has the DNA TGCGCCAGCAGCCAAGAGGGAACAGGGATGGAATTCACTGAAGCTTTCTTT. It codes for CASSQEGTGMEFTEAFF.